The next 9 T cell receptor beta chains were all read from a single sample in a study of blood T cell repertoires in COVID-19. Repertoires were generated with immunoSEQ multiplex PCR, while TCRdb's copy carries only in-frame clones and drops some. The sample gives about 130,000 clones, approximately 85% of which show up once; 3.2% is in the top ten. Source material: peripheral blood. The receptor set was obtained from a woman older than 75 with COVID-19, enrolled during active disease.

This clone occurred once. This sample also contains other DNA sequences that code for the same CDR3. This sequence joins TRBV5-4 and TRBJ1-1; TRBD1 matches at 9 bases. This CDR3 has 14 amino acids. Germline loops: CDR1 SGHNT, CDR2 YYREEE (reference sequence). The V segment lost 4 bases and the J segment 3 bases; nucleotides outside the gene matches: 4. The CDR3 sequence is CASSLRDRDTEAFF. CDR3 bases: TGTGCCAGCAGCCTCCGGGACAGGGACACTGAAGCTTTCTTT. The full variable domain, in which reference TRBV5-4 and TRBJ1-1 provide the parts outside the CDR3, is ETGVTQSPTHLIKTRGQQVTLRCSSQSGHNTVSWYQQALGQGPQFIFQYYREEENGRGNFPPRFSGLQFPNYSSELNVNALELDDSALYLCASSLRDRDTEAFFGQGTRLTVV.

This chain uses TRBV19 with TRBJ1-6; TRBD1 is a possible D gene (5 bases). Germline V CDR1 and CDR2: LNHDA, SQIVND (reference sequence). There are 12 residues in the CDR3. V lost 5 bases to trimming and J lost 10 bases, with 9 bases between them. The CDR3 region is CASSGGNSPLHF. DNA of the CDR3: TGTGCCAGTAGTGGGGGGAACTCACCCCTCCACTTT.

In this sample, this clone turned up once. The chain has TRBV5-4 and TRBJ2-2, with 7 positions matching TRBD2. Germline assignment: CDR1 SGHNT and CDR2 YYREEE (reference sequence). This CDR3 comprises 14 residues. With 4 bases clipped from V and 3 bases from J, the junction kept 3 bases outside the gene matches. CDR3 loop: CASSLLADTGELFF. The DNA of the CDR3 is TGTGCCAGCAGCCTGCTAGCGGACACCGGGGAGCTGTTTTTT.

V gene TRBV9 combines with J gene TRBJ1-5; D is unresolved. Germline assignment: CDR1 SGDLS and CDR2 YYNGEE. The CDR3 consists of 13 residues. The V end was cut by 0 bases, the J end by 8 bases, with 9 bases between. The DNA of the CDR3 is TGTGCCAGCAGCGTAGATCTAAGTGAGCCCCAGCATTTT. Its protein is CASSVDLSEPQHF.

V gene TRBV28 combines with J gene TRBJ2-4; 13 positions match TRBD2. The CDR3 extends over 19 amino acids. Per germline, CDR1 MDHEN and CDR2 SYDVKM. The V gene end was trimmed by 6 bases and the J gene end by 0 bases; junction bases not matched to a gene: 11. CDR3 region: CASSSFGTSGVIAKNIQYF. The CDR3 region has the DNA TGTGCCAGCAGCTCATTCGGGACTAGCGGGGTGATAGCCAAAAACATTCAGTACTTC.

J is TRBJ2-3 and V is TRBV4-2, with 15 bases fitting TRBD2. Unmatched junction bases numbered 10, after V lost 0 bases and J lost 0 bases. CDR1 LGHNA and CDR2 YNFKEQ come from the germline V gene. This CDR3 has 21 amino acids. CDR3 coding DNA: TGTGCCAGCAGCCAAGATTCAGGACTAGCGGGAGGGCTGGGTAGCACAGATACGCAGTATTTT. Translating it yields CASSQDSGLAGGLGSTDTQYF.

This clone showed up just once. This chain uses TRBV9 with TRBJ2-1; 8 nucleotides line up with TRBD2. Germline loops: CDR1 SGDLS, CDR2 YYNGEE. J gave up 9 bases and V 0 bases, and 8 bases lay outside the gene matches. This CDR3 region has 15 residues. The CDR3 DNA is TGTGCCAGCAGCGTAGCGCTAGCGGGCAGGGGTGAGCAGTTCTTC. This codes for CASSVALAGRGEQFF.

This clone showed up many times. This chain connects TRBV6-1 to TRBJ2-7, with 8 bases aligning to TRBD2. The CDR3 consists of 15 residues. Per the germline V gene, CDR1 is MNHNS and CDR2 is SASEGT. The V segment lost 2 bases and the J segment 3 bases; nucleotides outside the gene matches: 6. The CDR3 sequence: CASSEISGTSYEQYF. The DNA of the CDR3 is TGTGCCAGCAGTGAAATCTCCGGGACTAGCTACGAGCAGTACTTC.

The rearrangement links TRBV5-1 to TRBJ1-2, with TRBD1 matching 8 bases. This CDR3 contains 12 residues. The V segment lost 4 bases and the J segment 8 bases; nucleotides outside the gene matches: 4. Germline values: CDR1 SGHRS, CDR2 YFSETQ. For the CDR3, the DNA is TGCGCCAGCAGCATCACAGGGGGAGGCTACACCTTC. Its translation: CASSITGGGYTF.